The T cell receptor (beta chain) under discussion was sequenced for a study of Ad26.COV2.S vaccination and SARS-CoV-2 variants. The study, taken as a whole, reports: Substantial breadth was reportedly displayed by spike-specific CD8+ and CD4+ T cell responses after vaccination. Breadth and depth estimates from TCRs may understate total T cell responses. Those who received the vaccine showed greater spike-specific TCR breadth than those given placebo. Vaccine and placebo recipients had comparable breadth of non-spike TCRs.

With respect to this clone: Its cognate antigen is unknown.

Sequenced by immunoSEQ multiplex PCR; TCRdb stores in-frame clones only, minus some. The sample yields about 410,000 clones, 75% to 90% seen once. Trimming removed 5 bases from V and 2 bases from J, with 13 bases in between. In germline, CDR1 is SGHNT, CDR2 YYREEE (reference sequence). This CDR3 comprises 14 residues. Treatment defined: around 19 received Ad26.COV2.S at low or high dose, single or two shots; about five received placebo; per-sample allocation not given. Collection of the samples took place on day 63 after the first injection of vaccine or placebo. Sequenced material: peripheral blood, taken in a trial of Ad26.COV2.S vaccine versus placebo. The V gene is TRBV5-4, the J gene TRBJ2-5, with D maybe TRBD2 (7 bases). This TCR was sampled from a person between 18 and 65 years old who received the Ad26.COV2.S COVID-19 vaccine or a placebo. The CDR3 DNA reads as TGTGCCAGCAGTAAGGGGGGGATACAAGAGACCCAGTACTTC. Translation gives CASSKGGIQETQYF.